This T cell receptor beta chain derives from a study of T-cell reconstitution after alpha-beta-depleted transplantation in children. A TCRbeta library incorporating unique molecular identifiers was prepared. TCRdb re-analysed the PCR reads in MiXCR, keeping a single row per CDR3 protein. This sample has 440,000 or so distinct CDR3 sequences; about a tenth occur once, and the top ten carry roughly 5.5%. This clonotype was detected only a few times. Germline V lookup: CDR1 MNHEY, CDR2 SVGAGI. This CDR3 region has 16 residues. V gave up 0 bases and J gave up 0 bases, with 8 bases separating them. The source of this sequence is a human donor who donated a stem cell graft to a child with acute myeloid leukemia. The rearrangement joins TRBV6-5 to TRBJ2-2; D remains ambiguous. This sample comprised PBMCs from the stem cell graft donor, obtained from the stem cell graft. The CDR3 loop is CASSYSSVSNTGELFF. In DNA, the CDR3 is TGTGCCAGCAGTTACTCCTCGGTTTCGAACACCGGGGAGCTGTTTTTT.